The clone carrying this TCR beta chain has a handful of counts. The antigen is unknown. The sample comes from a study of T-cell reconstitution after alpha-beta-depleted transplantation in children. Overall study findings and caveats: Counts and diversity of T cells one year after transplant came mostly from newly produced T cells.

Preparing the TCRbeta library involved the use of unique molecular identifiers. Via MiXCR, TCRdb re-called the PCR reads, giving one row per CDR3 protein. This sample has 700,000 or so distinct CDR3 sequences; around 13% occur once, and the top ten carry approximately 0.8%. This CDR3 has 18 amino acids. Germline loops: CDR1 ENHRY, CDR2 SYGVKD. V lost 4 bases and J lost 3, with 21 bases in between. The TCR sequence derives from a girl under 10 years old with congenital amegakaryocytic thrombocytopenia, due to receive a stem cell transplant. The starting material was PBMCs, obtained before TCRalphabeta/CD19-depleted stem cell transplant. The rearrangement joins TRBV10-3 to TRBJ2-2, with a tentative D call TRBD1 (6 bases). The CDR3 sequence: CAISARTAPGYYTGELFF. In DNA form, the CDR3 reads TGTGCCATCAGTGCGAGGACAGCCCCCGGGTATTACACCGGGGAGCTGTTTTTT.